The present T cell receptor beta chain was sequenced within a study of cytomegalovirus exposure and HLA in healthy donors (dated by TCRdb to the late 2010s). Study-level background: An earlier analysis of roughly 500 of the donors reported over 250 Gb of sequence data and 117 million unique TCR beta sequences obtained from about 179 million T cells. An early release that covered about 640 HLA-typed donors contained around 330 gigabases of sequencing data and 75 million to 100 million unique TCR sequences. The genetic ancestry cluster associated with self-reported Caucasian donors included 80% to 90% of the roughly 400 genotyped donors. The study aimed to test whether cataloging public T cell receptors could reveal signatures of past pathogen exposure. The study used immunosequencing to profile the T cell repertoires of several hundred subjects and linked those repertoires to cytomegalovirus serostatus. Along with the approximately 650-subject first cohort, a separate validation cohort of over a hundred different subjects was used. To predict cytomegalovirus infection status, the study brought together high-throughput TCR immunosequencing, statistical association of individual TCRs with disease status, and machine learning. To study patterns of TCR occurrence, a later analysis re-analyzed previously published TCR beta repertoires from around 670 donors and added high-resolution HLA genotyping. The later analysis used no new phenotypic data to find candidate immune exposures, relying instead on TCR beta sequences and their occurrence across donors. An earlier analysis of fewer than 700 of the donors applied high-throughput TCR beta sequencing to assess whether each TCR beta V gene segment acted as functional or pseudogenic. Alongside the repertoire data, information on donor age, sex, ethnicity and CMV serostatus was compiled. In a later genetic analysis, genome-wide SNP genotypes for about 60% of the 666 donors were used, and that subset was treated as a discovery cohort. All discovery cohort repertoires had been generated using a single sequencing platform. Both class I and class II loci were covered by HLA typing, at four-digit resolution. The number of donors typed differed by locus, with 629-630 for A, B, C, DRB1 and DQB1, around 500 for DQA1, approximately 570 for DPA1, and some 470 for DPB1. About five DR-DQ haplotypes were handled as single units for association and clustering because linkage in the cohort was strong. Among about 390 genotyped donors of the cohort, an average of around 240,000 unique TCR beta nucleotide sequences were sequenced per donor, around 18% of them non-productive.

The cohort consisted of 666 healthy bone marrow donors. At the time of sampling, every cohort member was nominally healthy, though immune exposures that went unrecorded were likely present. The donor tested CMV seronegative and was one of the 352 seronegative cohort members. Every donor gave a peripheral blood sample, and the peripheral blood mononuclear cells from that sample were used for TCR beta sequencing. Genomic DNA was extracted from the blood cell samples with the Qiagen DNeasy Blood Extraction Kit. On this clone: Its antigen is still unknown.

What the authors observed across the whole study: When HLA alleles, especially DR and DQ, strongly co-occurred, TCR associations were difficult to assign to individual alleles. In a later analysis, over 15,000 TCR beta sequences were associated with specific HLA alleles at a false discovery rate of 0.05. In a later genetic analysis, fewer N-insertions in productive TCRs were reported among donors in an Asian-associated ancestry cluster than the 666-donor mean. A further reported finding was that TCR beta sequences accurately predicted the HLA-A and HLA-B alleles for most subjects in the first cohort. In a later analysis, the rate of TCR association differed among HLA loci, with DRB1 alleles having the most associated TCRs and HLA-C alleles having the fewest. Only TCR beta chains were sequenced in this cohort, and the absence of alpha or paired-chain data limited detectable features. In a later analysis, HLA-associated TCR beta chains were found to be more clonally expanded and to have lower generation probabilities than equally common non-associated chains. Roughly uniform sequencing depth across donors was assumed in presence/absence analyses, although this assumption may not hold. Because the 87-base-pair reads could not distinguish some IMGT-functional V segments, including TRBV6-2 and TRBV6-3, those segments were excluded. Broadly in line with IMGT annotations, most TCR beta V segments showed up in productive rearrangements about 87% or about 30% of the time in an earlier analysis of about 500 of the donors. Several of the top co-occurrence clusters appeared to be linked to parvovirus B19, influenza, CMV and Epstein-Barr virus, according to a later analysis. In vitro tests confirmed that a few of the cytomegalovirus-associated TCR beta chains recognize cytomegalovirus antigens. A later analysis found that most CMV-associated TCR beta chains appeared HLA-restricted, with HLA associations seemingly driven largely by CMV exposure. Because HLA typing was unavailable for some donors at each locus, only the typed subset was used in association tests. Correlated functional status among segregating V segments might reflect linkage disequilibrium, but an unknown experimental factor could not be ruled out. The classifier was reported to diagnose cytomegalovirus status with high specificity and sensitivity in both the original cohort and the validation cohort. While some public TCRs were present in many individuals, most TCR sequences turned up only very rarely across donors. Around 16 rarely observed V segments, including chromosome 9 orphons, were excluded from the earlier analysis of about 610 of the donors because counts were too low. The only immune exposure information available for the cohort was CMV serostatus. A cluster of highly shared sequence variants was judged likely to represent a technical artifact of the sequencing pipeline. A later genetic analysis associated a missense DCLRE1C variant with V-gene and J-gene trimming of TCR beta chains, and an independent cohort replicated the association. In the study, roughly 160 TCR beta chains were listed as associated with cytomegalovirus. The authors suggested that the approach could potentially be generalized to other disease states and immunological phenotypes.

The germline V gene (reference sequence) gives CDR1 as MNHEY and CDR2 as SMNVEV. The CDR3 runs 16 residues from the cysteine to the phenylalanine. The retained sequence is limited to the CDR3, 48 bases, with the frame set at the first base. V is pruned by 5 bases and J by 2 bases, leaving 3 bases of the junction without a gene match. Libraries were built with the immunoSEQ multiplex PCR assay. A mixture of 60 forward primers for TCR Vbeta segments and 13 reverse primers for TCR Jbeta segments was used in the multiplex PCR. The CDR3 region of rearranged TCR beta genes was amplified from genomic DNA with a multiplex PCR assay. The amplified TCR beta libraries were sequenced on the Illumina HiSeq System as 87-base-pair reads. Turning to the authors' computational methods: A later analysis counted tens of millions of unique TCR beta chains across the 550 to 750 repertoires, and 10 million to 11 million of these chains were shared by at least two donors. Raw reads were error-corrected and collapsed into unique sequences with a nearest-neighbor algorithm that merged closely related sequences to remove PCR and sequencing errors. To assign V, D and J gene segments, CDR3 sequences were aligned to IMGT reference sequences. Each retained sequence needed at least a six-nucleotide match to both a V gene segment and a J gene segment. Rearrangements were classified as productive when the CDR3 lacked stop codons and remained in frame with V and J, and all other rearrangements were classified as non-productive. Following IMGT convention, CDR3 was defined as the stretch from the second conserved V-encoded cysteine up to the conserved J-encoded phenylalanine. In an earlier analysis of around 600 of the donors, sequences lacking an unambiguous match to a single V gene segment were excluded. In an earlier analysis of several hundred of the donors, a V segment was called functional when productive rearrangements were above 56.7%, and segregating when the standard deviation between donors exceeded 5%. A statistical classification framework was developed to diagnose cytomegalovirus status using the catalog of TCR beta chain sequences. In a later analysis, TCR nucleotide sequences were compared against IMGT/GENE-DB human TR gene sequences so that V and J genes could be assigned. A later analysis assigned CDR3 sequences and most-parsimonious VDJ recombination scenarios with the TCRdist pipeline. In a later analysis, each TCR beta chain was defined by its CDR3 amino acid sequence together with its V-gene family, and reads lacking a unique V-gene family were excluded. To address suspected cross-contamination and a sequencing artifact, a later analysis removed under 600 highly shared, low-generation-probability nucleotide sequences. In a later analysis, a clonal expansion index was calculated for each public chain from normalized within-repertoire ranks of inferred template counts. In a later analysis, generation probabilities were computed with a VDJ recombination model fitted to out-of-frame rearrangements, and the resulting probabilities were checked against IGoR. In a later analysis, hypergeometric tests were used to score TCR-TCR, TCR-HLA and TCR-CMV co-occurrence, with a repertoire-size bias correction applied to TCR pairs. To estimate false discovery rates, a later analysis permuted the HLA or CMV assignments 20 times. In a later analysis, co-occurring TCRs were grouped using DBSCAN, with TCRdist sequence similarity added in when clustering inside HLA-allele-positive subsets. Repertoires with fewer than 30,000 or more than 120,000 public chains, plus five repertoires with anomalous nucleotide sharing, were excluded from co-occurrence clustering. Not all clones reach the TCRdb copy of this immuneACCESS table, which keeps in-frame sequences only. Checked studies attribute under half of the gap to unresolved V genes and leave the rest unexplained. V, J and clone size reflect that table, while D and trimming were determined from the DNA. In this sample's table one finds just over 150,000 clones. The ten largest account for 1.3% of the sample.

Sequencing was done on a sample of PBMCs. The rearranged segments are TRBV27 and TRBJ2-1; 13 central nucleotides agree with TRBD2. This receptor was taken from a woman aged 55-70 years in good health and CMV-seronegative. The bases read TGTGCCAGCAGTGGCGGACTAGCGGGGGCCTACAATGAGCAGTTCTTC. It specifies CASSGGLAGAYNEQFF.